The clone carrying this T cell receptor (beta chain) was detected ten times or more. This entry comes from a study of T cells in Graves' hyperthyroidism and ophthalmopathy. Out of 10 ml of fresh peripheral blood came the PBMCs. Germline V gene lookup returns CDR1 LGHDT and CDR2 YNNKEL (reference sequence). The CDR3 has 15 residues. J lost 9 bases, V lost 4 bases, and 6 bases had no gene match. The investigators amplified TCR beta CDR3 regions from RNA transcripts. The TCR CDR3 first-round RT-PCR relied on the HTBI primer set. MiXCR, run by TCRdb on the multiplex PCR reads, gives a single entry per CDR3 protein. The sample shows some 740,000 distinct CDR3 sequences, 13% to 15% of them seen only once.

Sequenced material: blood. The source is a woman younger than 30 with Graves' hyperthyroidism. J is TRBJ2-1 and V is TRBV3-1, with TRBD2 identical over 13 bases. The CDR3 DNA reads as TGTGCCAGCAGCCCTGGACTAGCGGGAGTAAGTGAGCAGTTCTTC. This translates into CASSPGLAGVSEQFF.